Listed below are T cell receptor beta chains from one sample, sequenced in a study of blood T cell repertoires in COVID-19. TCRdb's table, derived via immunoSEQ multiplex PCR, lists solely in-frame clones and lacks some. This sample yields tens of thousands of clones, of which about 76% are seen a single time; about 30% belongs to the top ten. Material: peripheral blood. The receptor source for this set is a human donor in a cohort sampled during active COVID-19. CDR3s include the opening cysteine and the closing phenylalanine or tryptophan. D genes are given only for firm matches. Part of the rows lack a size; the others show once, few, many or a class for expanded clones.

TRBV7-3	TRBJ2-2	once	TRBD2	CASSPSGNTGELFF	TGTGCCAGCAGCCCTAGCGGGAACACCGGGGAGCTGTTTTTT
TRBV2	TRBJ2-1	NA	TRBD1	CAINRDRLDNEQFF	TGTGCCATCAACCGGGACAGGCTCGACAATGAGCAGTTCTTC
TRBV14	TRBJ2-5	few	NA	CASSQAGETQYF	TGTGCCAGCAGCCAAGCGGGGGAGACCCAGTACTTC
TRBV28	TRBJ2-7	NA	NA	CASSPGFSYEQYF	TGTGCCAGCAGCCCCGGTTTCTCCTACGAGCAGTACTTC
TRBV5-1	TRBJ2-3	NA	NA	CASSLGGDTSTDTQYF	TGCGCCAGCAGCCTGGGAGGGGACACCAGCACAGATACGCAGTATTTT
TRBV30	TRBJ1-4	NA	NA	CAWSRGTNEKLFF	TGTGCCTGGAGCAGGGGAACTAATGAAAAACTGTTTTTT
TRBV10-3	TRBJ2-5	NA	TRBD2	CAISGLAGSETQYF	TGTGCCATCAGTGGCTTAGCGGGTTCTGAGACCCAGTACTTC
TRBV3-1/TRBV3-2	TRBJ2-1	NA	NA	CASSQVIGGGGRNEQFF	TGTGCCAGCAGCCAAGTAATAGGGGGGGGAGGCAGAAATGAGCAGTTCTTC
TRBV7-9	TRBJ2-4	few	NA	CASSLFPRPPRTKNIQYF	TGTGCCAGCAGCTTATTTCCCCGGCCCCCTAGAACCAAAAACATTCAGTACTTC
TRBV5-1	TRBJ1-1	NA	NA	CASSLGGRSNTEAFF	TGCGCCAGCAGCTTGGGCGGCAGATCGAACACTGAAGCTTTCTTT
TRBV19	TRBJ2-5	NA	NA	CASRAGTYGTQYF	TGTGCCAGTCGAGCCGGGACATACGGGACCCAGTACTTC
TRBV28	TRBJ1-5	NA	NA	CASSPPGGNQPQHF	TGTGCCAGCAGTCCCCCGGGGGGCAATCAGCCCCAGCATTTT
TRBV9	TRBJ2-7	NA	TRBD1	CASSAGTGGDEQYF	TGTGCCAGCAGCGCCGGGACAGGGGGCGACGAGCAGTACTTC
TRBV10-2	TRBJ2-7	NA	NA	CASRRGEGYEQYF	TGCGCCAGCAGGCGGGGAGAAGGCTACGAGCAGTACTTC
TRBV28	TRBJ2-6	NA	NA	CASSSWEDGANVLTF	TGTGCCAGCAGTTCATGGGAGGATGGGGCCAACGTCCTGACTTTC
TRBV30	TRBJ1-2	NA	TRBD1	CAWSVQGTGGGYTF	TGTGCCTGGAGTGTACAAGGAACAGGGGGTGGCTACACCTTC
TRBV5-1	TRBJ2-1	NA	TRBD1	CASSLRGRGNEQFF	TGCGCCAGCAGCTTGAGGGGGCGCGGGAATGAGCAGTTCTTC
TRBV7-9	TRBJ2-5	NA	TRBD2	CASVSLAGGETQYF	TGTGCCAGCGTTAGCCTAGCGGGGGGCGAGACCCAGTACTTC
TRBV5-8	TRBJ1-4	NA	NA	CASTAGIGNEKLFF	TGTGCCAGCACCGCGGGTATCGGTAATGAAAAACTGTTTTTT
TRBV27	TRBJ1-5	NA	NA	CASSLVGVGQPQHF	TGTGCCAGCAGTTTAGTAGGGGTCGGTCAGCCCCAGCATTTT
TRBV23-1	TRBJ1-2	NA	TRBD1	CARGQWGGYTF	TGCGCCAGGGGACAGTGGGGAGGCTACACCTTC
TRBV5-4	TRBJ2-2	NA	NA	CASSSSVAWTGELFF	TGTGCCAGCAGTTCCAGCGTGGCGTGGACCGGGGAGCTGTTTTTT
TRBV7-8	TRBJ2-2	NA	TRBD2	CASSSTFPLFTSAGPGELFF	TGTGCCAGCAGCTCGACTTTTCCCCTATTTACTAGCGCCGGGCCCGGGGAGCTGTTTTTT
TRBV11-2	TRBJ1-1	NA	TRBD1	CASSPGTGYTEAFF	TGTGCCAGCAGCCCGGGGACAGGGTACACTGAAGCTTTCTTT
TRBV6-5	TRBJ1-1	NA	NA	CATQRAMNTEAFF	TGTGCCACCCAGAGGGCAATGAACACTGAAGCTTTCTTT
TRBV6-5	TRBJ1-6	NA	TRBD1	CASKRGPSPLHF	TGTGCCAGCAAGAGGGGGCCTTCACCCCTCCACTTT
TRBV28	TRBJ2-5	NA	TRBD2	CASTLVSGSRETQYF	TGTGCCAGCACTTTGGTTAGCGGGAGTCGAGAGACCCAGTACTTC